These 18 T cell receptor beta chains share one sample of origin, sequenced in a study of read filtering for tumor transcriptome and immune sequencing. Molecular barcoded adaptors covering alpha/delta and beta/gamma chains were used on approximately 400 ng RNA. A single record per CDR3 protein comes from TCRdb applying MiXCR to the reads. Of 75,000 to 95,000 distinct CDR3 sequences in the sample, 20% to 25% are singletons; the top ten hold 10% to 12%. The sequencing input was a population of CD138-negative cells sorted from bone marrow. Every receptor here comes from a donor aged 40 or over with multiple myeloma.

With regard to this clonotype: A read error may produce the germline difference seen at one junction end. V is TRBV13 and J is TRBJ2-1; unclear D gene. The CDR3 has 12 amino acids. Germline lookup yields CDR1 PRHDT and CDR2 FYEKMQ (reference sequence). CDR3 sequence reads: CASSPTANKQFF. The CDR3 nucleotides are TGTGCCAGCAGCCCGACGGCCAATAAGCAGTTCTTC.

Turning to this clonotype: At one end the junction does not follow the germline gene, possibly because of a read error. The J gene is TRBJ1-5, the V gene TRBV20-1; D is possibly TRBD1 (5 bases). Germline loops: CDR1 DFQATT, CDR2 SNEGSKA (reference sequence). The CDR3 runs to 13 residues. CDR3 nucleotide sequence: TGCGGTGCTAGGATACAGGACAATCAGCCCCAGCATTTT. Its protein is CGARIQDNQPQHF.

This clonotype was counted at least ten times. One end of the junction varies from germline; a read error may be responsible. The V and J genes are TRBV28 and TRBJ1-2; D unresolved. The CDR3 loop spans 13 amino acids. Germline values: CDR1 MDHEN, CDR2 SYDVKM. The CDR3 bases are TGTGCCAGCAGGTTATCCCCCGGCTATGGCTACACCTTC. This sequence encodes CASRLSPGYGYTF.

This chain connects TRBV5-1 to TRBJ2-3, with D hard to call. This CDR3 has 16 residues. Trimming removed 1 base from V and 0 bases from J, with 12 bases in between. In germline, CDR1 is SGHRS, CDR2 YFSETQ. CDR3 coding DNA: TGCGCCAGCAGCTTGCCCCTCGCCTCTAGCACAGATACGCAGTATTTT. This gives the protein CASSLPLASSTDTQYF.

This clonotype was counted once. A read error may explain this, as a much larger clone is one base away. Likely a read error: the CDR3 ends without its conserved phenylalanine or tryptophan. The chain links TRBV2 to TRBJ2-1; TRBD2 matches at 12 bases. With 3 bases clipped from V and 9 bases from J, the junction kept 6 bases outside the gene matches. Germline loops: CDR1 SNHLY, CDR2 FYNNEI. This CDR3 spans 15 amino acids. The CDR3 DNA follows: TGTGCCAGCAGTGATCAACTAGCGGGGGGCGCTGAGCAGTTCCTC. This encodes CASSDQLAGGAEQFL.

This clonotype was found a few times. The V gene is TRBV20-1, the J gene TRBJ1-2, with D unresolved. Germline V gene data show CDR1 as DFQATT and CDR2 as SNEGSKA (reference sequence). V dropped 5 bases and J dropped 7 bases, with 5 bases sitting between them. This CDR3 comprises 9 residues. CDR3 residues: CSAGLGYTF. The CDR3 coding sequence is TGCAGTGCTGGCCTTGGCTACACCTTC.

J is TRBJ2-1 and V is TRBV7-2; 9 bases map to TRBD2. Trimming took 2 bases from V and 6 from J; bases not matched to a gene: 11. The CDR3 extends over 17 amino acids. Germline CDR1 SGHTA, CDR2 FQGNSA. The CDR3 DNA reads TGTGCCAGCAGCTTAACGGGTCCAGCGGGGGGAAGCAATGAGCAGTTCTTC. It is translated as CASSLTGPAGGSNEQFF.

This clonotype was recorded many times. The chain is built from TRBV4-2 and TRBJ2-1, with no clear D. This CDR3 region has 12 residues. Trimming took 3 bases from V and 6 from J, leaving 6 bases between them. Looked up from germline, CDR1 is LGHNA and CDR2 is YNFKEQ. The CDR3 region is CASSQGVNEQFF. In DNA, the CDR3 is TGTGCCAGCAGCCAGGGTGTCAATGAGCAGTTCTTC.

This clonotype has ten or more counts. This chain uses TRBV29-1 with TRBJ1-4; a possible D gene is TRBD1 (5 bases). CDR1 is SQVTM and CDR2 is ANQGSEA in the germline V gene. The CDR3 contains 14 residues. Trimming removed 1 base at V and 3 bases at J, with 9 bases between. CDR3 sequence reads: CSVEGGVSNEKLFF. The CDR3 coding sequence is TGCAGCGTTGAAGGGGGGGTATCTAATGAAAAACTGTTTTTT.

This clonotype was found many times. CDR3 coding DNA: TGTGCCAGCAGCTTACTAACCCACGGGGAGCTGTTTTTT. As protein: CASSLLTHGELFF. The rearrangement uses TRBV7-8 and TRBJ2-2; D is unclear. CDR1 and CDR2 (germline): SGHVS, FQNEAQ. The ends were cut back, 2 bases at V and 7 bases at J, with 8 bases in the middle. The CDR3 contains 13 residues.

Comment on this clonotype: This may arise from a read error, as a much more abundant clone is one base away. As the CDR3 is not closed by the conserved phenylalanine or tryptophan, this likely results from a read error. This chain connects TRBV28 to TRBJ1-1, with no clear D. Germline CDR1 and CDR2: MDHEN and SYDVKM. With 6 bases removed from V and 1 base from J, the gap between germline ends came to 12 bases. This CDR3 region has 14 residues. The CDR3 bases are TGTGCCAGCAGAACCGGTGGGAGGAACACTGAAGCTTTCTCT. It specifies CASRTGGRNTEAFS.

This clonotype was seen more than once but under ten times. The chain uses TRBV5-1 and TRBJ2-3; D is ambiguous. The CDR3 spans 13 residues. Looked up from germline, CDR1 is SGHRS and CDR2 is YFSETQ. V lost 3 bases and J lost 3, with 8 bases in between. CDR3 in amino acids: CASSSSETDTQYF. The CDR3 DNA follows: TGCGCCAGCAGCTCGTCGGAAACAGATACGCAGTATTTT.

Of note for this clonotype: This may come from a read error, since a much larger clone is one base off. This chain links TRBV5-1 with TRBJ2-2; the D is unclear. Trimming left V 4 bases short and J 0 bases short, with 10 bases between. From germline, CDR1 is SGHRS and CDR2 YFSETQ. This CDR3 region has 15 residues. This chain's CDR3 is CASSGHRANTGELFF. The DNA for the CDR3 is TGCGCCAGCAGCGGGCACAGAGCGAACACCGGGGAGCTGTTTTTT.

This clonotype was picked up many times. A junction boundary mismatches the germline segment, possibly from a read error. CDR3 nucleotides: TGTGCCTGGAGTGCCCGACCGGGACCCATCTTC. It specifies CAWSARPGPIF. The V gene is TRBV30, the J gene TRBJ2-1; D possibly matches TRBD1 or TRBD2 (5 bases each). Germline V gene data show CDR1 as GTSNPN and CDR2 as SVGIG (reference sequence). The CDR3 runs 11 residues.

This clonotype was observed many times. The V and J genes are TRBV7-8 and TRBJ2-1; weak D call: TRBD1 (5 bases). The germline CDR1 and CDR2 sequences are SGHVS and FQNEAQ. V was shortened by 2 bases and J by 7 bases, with 18 bases between the two germline ends. The CDR3 runs to 16 residues. The CDR3 sequence: CASSLSGLLPWNEQFF. The CDR3 coding sequence is TGTGCCAGCAGCTTATCAGGGCTTCTACCCTGGAATGAGCAGTTCTTC.

In regard to this clonotype: This sequence may be a read error, since a much larger clone differs from it by one base. This chain connects TRBV19 to TRBJ1-1; TRBD1 might be the D (6 bases). Trimming removed 5 bases at V and 2 bases at J, with 12 bases between. Germline V gene data show CDR1 as LNHDA and CDR2 as SQIVND (reference sequence). The CDR3 runs 14 residues. CDR3 nucleotides: TGTGCCAGTAGTGGCAGACAGGTAAACACTGAAGCTTTCTTT. Its translation: CASSGRQVNTEAFF.

This clonotype was counted many times. The chain carries TRBV30 and TRBJ1-2, with a tentative D call TRBD1 (5 bases). The CDR3 is 12 amino acids. Deletions cut 1 base from V and 5 bases from J, with 8 bases between. The V gene's germline CDR1 is GTSNPN and CDR2 SVGIG (reference sequence). The CDR3 nucleotides read TGTGCCTGGAGTGGGGGCACGTATGGCTACACCTTC. Translating gives CAWSGGTYGYTF.

The sample holds many counts of this clonotype. This rearrangement joins TRBV20-1 to TRBJ2-3, with D perhaps TRBD1 or TRBD2 (5 bases each). The CDR3 spans 15 residues. The germline V gene encodes CDR1 DFQATT and CDR2 SNEGSKA (reference sequence). V lost 0 bases to trimming and J lost 4 bases, with 14 bases between them. The CDR3 sequence: CSARDRTGAPDTQYF. As DNA, the CDR3 is TGCAGTGCTAGAGATCGTACCGGGGCCCCAGATACGCAGTATTTT.